The TCR beta chain under discussion was sequenced for a study of blood T cells in healthy people across ages. General observations from the study: Older individuals had lower TCR beta diversity per million T cells (the decline was roughly linear).

A sample-barcoded 5' primer and a J-beta primer mix were used in a second PCR of roughly 7 to 11 cycles. TCRdb re-called the 5' RACE reads through MiXCR, storing one row per CDR3 protein. The table lists around 2 million distinct CDR3 sequences, about two fifths of them singletons, with around 23% in the top ten. Isolation per sample recovered at least 7 million PBMCs. The CDR3 spans 13 residues. Trimming pared 10 bases from V and 4 bases from J, leaving 15 bases between. CDR1 and CDR2 from the germline V gene are SNHLY and FYNNEI. The table lists this clonotype with a few counts. Its antigen remains unknown.

J is TRBJ2-3 and V is TRBV2, with D possibly called TRBD1 or TRBD2 (7 bases each). Sequencing was performed on blood. This receptor was obtained from a human donor in good health. CDR3 in amino acids: CANSRGRADTQYF. The CDR3 DNA reads TGTGCCAACTCCAGGGGGAGGGCAGATACGCAGTATTTT. The full variable domain, completed using reference TRBV2 and TRBJ2-3, is EPEVTQTPSHQVTQMGQEVILRCVPISNHLYFYWYRQILGQKVEFLVSFYNNEISEKSEIFDDQFSVERPDGSNFTLKIRSTKLEDSAMYFCANSRGRADTQYFGPGTRLTVL.